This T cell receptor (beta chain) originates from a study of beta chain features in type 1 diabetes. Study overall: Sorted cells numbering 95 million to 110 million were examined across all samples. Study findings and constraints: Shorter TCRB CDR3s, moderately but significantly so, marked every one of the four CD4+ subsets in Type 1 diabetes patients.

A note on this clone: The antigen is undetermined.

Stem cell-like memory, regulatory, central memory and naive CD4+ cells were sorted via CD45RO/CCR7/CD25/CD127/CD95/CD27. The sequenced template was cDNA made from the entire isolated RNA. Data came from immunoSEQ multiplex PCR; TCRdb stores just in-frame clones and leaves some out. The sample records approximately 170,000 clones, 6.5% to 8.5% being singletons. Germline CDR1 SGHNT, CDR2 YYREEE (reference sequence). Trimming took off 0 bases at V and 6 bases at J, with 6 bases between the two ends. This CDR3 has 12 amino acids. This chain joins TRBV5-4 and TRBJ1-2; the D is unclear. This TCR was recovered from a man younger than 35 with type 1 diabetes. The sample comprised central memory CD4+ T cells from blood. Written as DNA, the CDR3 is TGTGCCAGCAGCTTGGACGCTAATGGCTACACCTTC. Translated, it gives CASSLDANGYTF.